Below, 26 T cell receptor beta chains from the same sample are listed, as sequenced in a study of CD8 T cells in Susac syndrome. Random-hexamer reverse transcription was applied to about 0.5 to 1 ug RNA. From the immunoSEQ multiplex PCR reads, TCRdb called clonotypes with MiXCR, one entry per CDR3 protein. The table records 100,000 to 150,000 distinct CDR3 sequences, around 96% of them present only once. The sample taken for sequencing was CD4+ T cells from PBMCs. These receptors all stem from a human donor in good health.

V usage is TRBV29-1 and J usage is TRBJ1-4; the match to TRBD1 covers 7 bases. Germline CDR1 is SQVTM and CDR2 is ANQGSEA. The junction had 10 bases not matched to a gene; V was cut back by 5 bases and J by 7 bases. The CDR3 contains 14 residues. CDR3 sequence: CSVITTGRTEKLFF. Written as DNA, the CDR3 is TGCAGCGTTATTACGACAGGGCGGACTGAAAAACTGTTTTTT.

The rearrangement links TRBV19 to TRBJ2-2, with D possibly TRBD2 on 6 matching bases. The length of the CDR3 is 17 residues. Germline CDR1 reads LNHDA; CDR2 reads SQIVND (reference sequence). Trimming shortened V by 3 bases and J by 4 bases, and 18 bases separated the two germline ends. The CDR3 spells CASSIRLAASITGELFF. The CDR3 DNA sequence: TGTGCCAGTAGTATTCGCTTAGCGGCTAGTATCACCGGGGAGCTGTTTTTT.

This clonotype has just one count. Here the CDR3 reads CAWRRSSGFSYEQYF. The CDR3 DNA sequence: TGTGCCTGGAGAAGGAGTAGCGGCTTCTCCTACGAGCAGTACTTC. This chain connects TRBV30 to TRBJ2-7; TRBD2 is a possible D gene (6 bases). Germline V gene lookup returns CDR1 GTSNPN and CDR2 SVGIG (reference sequence). This CDR3 has 15 residues. The V end was cut by 3 bases, the J end by 0 bases, with 15 bases between.

The chain has TRBV19 and TRBJ1-2; 8 bases line up with TRBD1. Germline V gene lookup returns CDR1 LNHDA and CDR2 SQIVND (reference sequence). The CDR3 runs to 13 residues. Germline trimming cut 3 bases from V and 3 bases from J; bases unmatched to any gene: 0. The CDR3 sequence is CASSMTGDYGYTF. DNA of the CDR3: TGTGCCAGTAGTATGACAGGGGACTATGGCTACACCTTC.

CDR3 in amino acids: CASSHWDRETGELFF. The CDR3 bases are TGTGCCAGCAGCCACTGGGACAGGGAAACCGGGGAGCTGTTTTTT. The V call is TRBV3-1, the J call TRBJ2-2, with 9 nucleotides matching TRBD1. The junction had 4 bases not matched to a gene; V was cut back by 3 bases and J by 5 bases. Germline lookup yields CDR1 LGHDT and CDR2 YNNKEL (reference sequence). The length of the CDR3 is 15 residues. The full variable domain, rest sourced from reference TRBV3-1 and TRBJ2-2, is DTAVSQTPKYLVTQMGNDKSIKCEQNLGHDTMYWYKQDSKKFLKIMFSYNNKELIINETVPNRFSPKSPDKAHLNLHINSLELGDSAVYFCASSHWDRETGELFFGEGSRLTVL.

The rearrangement links TRBV12-3 or TRBV12-4 to TRBJ2-7; 9 nucleotides align to TRBD1. The CDR3 consists of 14 residues. The junction had 7 bases not matched to a gene; V was cut back by 3 bases and J by 7 bases. The CDR3 DNA follows: TGTGCCAGCAGTTTCGGGACAGGGTTGCGGGAGCAGTACTTC. Translated: CASSFGTGLREQYF.

The V gene is TRBV7-2, the J gene TRBJ2-1; 14 nucleotides align to TRBD2. The trim removed 5 bases at V and 9 bases at J, leaving 12 bases unmatched. The CDR3 contains 17 residues. Germline V gene data show CDR1 as SGHTA and CDR2 as FQGNSA. The CDR3 DNA reads TGTGCCAGCAGCCCCGGGACTAGCGGGAGATCTATCGGTGAGCAGTTCTTC. Its protein product is CASSPGTSGRSIGEQFF.

The V call is TRBV19, the J call TRBJ1-2; D is possibly TRBD1 (5 bases). The CDR3 loop spans 14 amino acids. The V end was cut by 5 bases, the J end by 4 bases, with 14 bases between. CDR1 and CDR2 from the germline V gene are LNHDA and SQIVND (reference sequence). The CDR3 DNA is TGTGCCAGTAGTCCCCGGGGAGGGGTCTATGGCTACACCTTC. Its translation: CASSPRGGVYGYTF.

The genes are TRBV5-1 and TRBJ2-1, with D uncertain. The CDR3 length is 16 residues. Germline values: CDR1 SGHRS, CDR2 YFSETQ. V gave up 0 bases and J gave up 0 bases, with 10 bases separating them. The CDR3 region is CASSLVAQNSYNEQFF. The DNA for the CDR3 is TGCGCCAGCAGCTTGGTAGCCCAGAACTCCTACAATGAGCAGTTCTTC.

CDR3 nucleotides: TGCAGCGTCGAACAGGACCTCTCTGGAAACACCATATATTTT. Its translation: CSVEQDLSGNTIYF. The chain carries TRBV29-1 and TRBJ1-3, with D possibly TRBD1 on 5 matching bases. Germline V gene lookup returns CDR1 SQVTM and CDR2 ANQGSEA. V was clipped by 6 bases and J by 0 bases, with 12 bases between them. This CDR3 spans 14 amino acids.

The J gene is TRBJ2-1, the V gene TRBV7-9; TRBD2 matches at 8 bases. Germline V gene data show CDR1 as SEHNR and CDR2 as FQNEAQ (reference sequence). CDR3 length: 15 amino acids. V trimming: 5 bases; J trimming: 3 bases; junction bases outside the gene matches: 6. CDR3 protein: CASSPEGLVYNEQFF. CDR3 sequence (DNA): TGTGCCAGCAGCCCAGAGGGACTAGTCTACAATGAGCAGTTCTTC. The full variable domain, its missing parts supplied by reference TRBV7-9 and TRBJ2-1, is DTGVSQNPRHKITKRGQNVTFRCDPISEHNRLYWYRQTLGQGPEFLTYFQNEAQLEKSRLLSDRFSAERPKGSFSTLEIQRTEQGDSAMYLCASSPEGLVYNEQFFGPGTRLTVL.

V usage is TRBV3-1 and J usage is TRBJ2-7; D may be TRBD1 (6 bases). V lost 5 bases and J lost 2, with 10 bases in between. This CDR3 has 13 amino acids. Germline loops: CDR1 LGHDT, CDR2 YNNKEL (reference sequence). CDR3 loop: CASSGTKTYEQYF. CDR3 DNA sequence: TGTGCCAGCAGCGGGACAAAAACCTACGAGCAGTACTTC.

The genes are TRBV3-1 and TRBJ2-2; 7 positions match TRBD1. This CDR3 is 14 amino acids long. Germline trimming cut 1 base from V and 4 bases from J; bases unmatched to any gene: 0. Looked up from germline, CDR1 is LGHDT and CDR2 is YNNKEL (reference sequence). The CDR3 bases are TGTGCCAGCAGCCAAGGGACAGGCACCGGGGAGCTGTTTTTT. Residues: CASSQGTGTGELFF.

This chain connects TRBV20-1 to TRBJ1-2, with D possibly TRBD1 on 5 matching bases. The CDR3 has 14 amino acids. Germline CDR1 DFQATT, CDR2 SNEGSKA (reference sequence). Trimming stripped 1 base from V and 6 bases from J, with 15 bases between. The CDR3 nucleotides read TGCAGTGCTAGAGGGGGCGTGATAAGTCATGGCTACACCTTC. The encoded protein is CSARGGVISHGYTF.

This clonotype was seen only once. The chain carries TRBV18 and TRBJ1-2; a possible D gene is TRBD1 (5 bases). From germline, CDR1 is KGHSH and CDR2 LQKENI. V shed 5 bases and J shed 2 bases, with 12 bases lying between them. CDR3 length equals 14 residues. CDR3 nucleotides: TGTGCCAGCTCATCGGGGGACCCAAACTATGGCTACACCTTC. It encodes CASSSGDPNYGYTF.

This clonotype occurred once. V is TRBV2 and J is TRBJ1-5; 9 bases match TRBD1. The CDR3 consists of 13 residues. J was trimmed by 5 bases and V by 7 bases; bases with no gene match: 3. Looked up from germline, CDR1 is SNHLY and CDR2 is FYNNEI. The CDR3 here is CASTDRGYQPQHF. As DNA, the CDR3 is TGTGCCAGCACGGACAGGGGTTATCAGCCCCAGCATTTT.

The chain recombines TRBV20-1 with TRBJ1-2; D is uncertain. Germline CDR1 is DFQATT and CDR2 is SNEGSKA (reference sequence). V was cut by 2 bases and J by 7 bases, with 14 bases left in between. The CDR3 has 13 residues. In DNA, the CDR3 is TGCAGTGCTAGACAGTCCGATGTGCTTGGCTACACCTTC. Protein product: CSARQSDVLGYTF.

The rearrangement links TRBV7-4 to TRBJ1-5, with D unclear. The CDR3 has 13 residues. Germline values: CDR1 SGHVT, CDR2 SQSDAQ. V was pared by 6 bases and J by 1 base, with 7 bases between. The CDR3 sequence: CASRHLSNQPQHF. The CDR3 coding sequence is TGTGCCAGCAGACATCTAAGCAATCAGCCCCAGCATTTT. The complete variable domain, with remaining parts taken from reference TRBV7-4 and TRBJ1-5, reads GAGVSQSPRYKVAKRGRDVALRCDSISGHVTLYWYRQTLGQGSEVLTYSQSDAQRDKSGRPSGRFSAERPERSVSTLKIQRTEQGDSAVYLCASRHLSNQPQHFGDGTRLSIL.

This chain joins TRBV18 and TRBJ1-1, with a possible D match to TRBD1 (5 bases). The germline V gene encodes CDR1 KGHSH and CDR2 LQKENI. This CDR3 spans 13 amino acids. Trimming removed 0 bases from V and 9 bases from J, with 11 bases in between. CDR3 bases: TGTGCCAGCTCACCACCTACGGGGACTCAAGCTTTCTTT. As protein: CASSPPTGTQAFF.

The gene calls are TRBV7-2 and TRBJ2-1, with a possible D match to TRBD2 (5 bases). This CDR3 comprises 15 residues. Germline V gene data show CDR1 as SGHTA and CDR2 as FQGNSA. V was cut by 2 bases and J by 6 bases, with 14 bases left in between. The CDR3, as DNA: TGTGCCAGCAGCTTAAGCAACGGGATCGTCAATGAGCAGTTCTTC. It yields the protein CASSLSNGIVNEQFF.

The chain uses TRBV6-2 or TRBV6-3 and TRBJ2-5, with D possibly matching TRBD1 (6 bases). V was cut by 4 bases and J by 7 bases, with 13 bases left in between. CDR3 length: 13 residues. Germline V gives CDR1 MNHEY, CDR2 SVGEGT. The chain's CDR3 is CASSSNRAGTQYF. As DNA, the CDR3 is TGTGCCAGCAGTTCCAACAGGGCCGGGACCCAGTACTTC.

The rearrangement joins TRBV7-2 to TRBJ2-5; 8 nucleotides match TRBD2. CDR3 length equals 17 residues. Trimming removed 1 base from V and 1 base from J; junction bases left unmatched: 8. Germline V gives CDR1 SGHTA, CDR2 FQGNSA. The CDR3 DNA follows: TGTGCCAGCAGCTTAGTTAGGTCTAGCGGGCCCCAAGAGACCCAGTACTTC. Its protein is CASSLVRSSGPQETQYF. Combining the CDR3 with reference TRBV7-2 and TRBJ2-5 gives the whole variable domain GAGVSQSPSNKVTEKGKDVELRCDPISGHTALYWYRQSLGQGLEFLIYFQGNSAPDKSGLPSDRFSAERTGGSVSTLTIQRTQQEDSAVYLCASSLVRSSGPQETQYFGPGTRLLVL.

This clonotype was observed once. The rearrangement uses TRBV5-1 and TRBJ2-5; 13 bases fit TRBD2. The CDR3 spans 16 residues. From germline, CDR1 is SGHRS and CDR2 YFSETQ. The V segment lost 3 bases and the J segment 4 bases; nucleotides outside the gene matches: 6. CDR3 bases: TGCGCCAGCAGCTACGGGACTAGCGGGATCGTAGAGACCCAGTACTTC. Translating it yields CASSYGTSGIVETQYF. Looking up the rest from reference TRBV5-1 and TRBJ2-5 gives the full variable domain: KAGVTQTPRYLIKTRGQQVTLSCSPISGHRSVSWYQQTPGQGLQFLFEYFSETQRNKGNFPGRFSGRQFSNSRSEMNVSTLELGDSALYLCASSYGTSGIVETQYFGPGTRLLVL.

This chain uses TRBV29-1 with TRBJ2-2; D may correspond to TRBD1 or TRBD2 (6 bases each). V was clipped by 5 bases and J by 6 bases, with 10 bases between them. The CDR3 has 12 amino acids. The germline V gene has CDR1 SQVTM and CDR2 ANQGSEA. The CDR3: CSVSGGSGELFF. In nucleotides, the CDR3 is TGCAGCGTTTCCGGGGGCTCCGGGGAGCTGTTTTTT.

This clonotype was observed once. The junction departs from the called germline gene at one end, perhaps through a read error. The genes are TRBV20-1 and TRBJ2-7, with 13 bases aligning to TRBD2. The CDR3 is 11 amino acids. Germline assignment: CDR1 DFQATT and CDR2 SNEGSKA (reference sequence). CDR3 in amino acids: CGLAGVSERYF. The DNA of the CDR3 is TGCGGACTAGCGGGAGTCAGCGAGCGGTACTTC.

The chain employs TRBV30 and TRBJ1-1; D is uncertain. This CDR3 spans 14 amino acids. Per germline, CDR1 GTSNPN and CDR2 SVGIG (reference sequence). Trimming left V 0 bases short and J 4 bases short, with 12 bases between. The CDR3: CAWSVIRGPTEAFF. As DNA, the CDR3 is TGTGCCTGGAGTGTAATACGGGGTCCCACTGAAGCTTTCTTT. Full variable domain (outside the CDR3, taken from reference TRBV30 and TRBJ1-1): SQTIHQWPATLVQPVGSPLSLECTVEGTSNPNLYWYRQAAGRGLQLLFYSVGIGQISSEVPQNLSASRPQDRQFILSSKKLLLSDSGFYLCAWSVIRGPTEAFFGQGTRLTVV.